The present TCR beta chain was sequenced within a study of blood T cell repertoires in COVID-19. Method: immunoSEQ multiplex PCR; TCRdb's copy keeps in-frame clones and lacks some. The sample lists 250,000 to 350,000 clones, less than 90% seen once, with 3% in the top ten. V dropped 5 bases and J dropped 8; count of bases not matched to a gene: 3. The CDR3 extends over 13 amino acids. The germline V gene has CDR1 KGHDR and CDR2 SFDVKD. The genes are TRBV24-1 and TRBJ2-1; 9 bases fit TRBD2. The sample was PBMCs or T cells enriched from blood (not recorded which). The clonotype comes from a woman aged 45-59 years who had recovered from COVID-19. Here the CDR3 reads CATSVVAGDEQFF. CDR3 nucleotides: TGTGCCACCAGTGTGGTAGCGGGAGATGAGCAGTTCTTC.